The 32 T cell receptor beta chains presented below share a single source sample, sequenced in a study of T cell responses to AZD1222 COVID-19 vaccine. Method: immunoSEQ multiplex PCR; TCRdb's copy keeps in-frame clones and lacks some. The table records around 150,000 clones, about 95% of them present only once. This specimen was peripheral blood, taken on day 0 of AZD1222 vaccination. Receptors originate from an adult in good health.

The V and J genes are TRBV28 and TRBJ2-5; 13 bases map to TRBD2. This CDR3 comprises 18 residues. V was clipped by 3 bases and J by 5 bases; unmatched bases: 12. The V gene's germline CDR1 is MDHEN and CDR2 SYDVKM. The CDR3 region has the DNA TGTGCCAGCAGTTTTACCGGACTAGCGGGAGAGGAGGGGGAGACCCAGTACTTC. Amino acids: CASSFTGLAGEEGETQYF.

The chain employs TRBV9 and TRBJ2-1, with 10 bases aligning to TRBD1. The V gene's germline CDR1 is SGDLS and CDR2 YYNGEE. V dropped 3 bases and J dropped 9; count of bases not matched to a gene: 3. The CDR3 has 13 amino acids. CDR3 DNA sequence: TGTGCCAGCAGCGCGGGACAGGGGTTTGAGCAGTTCTTC. It translates to CASSAGQGFEQFF.

The chain couples TRBV5-1 to TRBJ1-1; no firm D call. The ends were cut back, 0 bases at V and 1 base at J, with 10 bases in the middle. Germline loops: CDR1 SGHRS, CDR2 YFSETQ. The CDR3 has 15 amino acids. The DNA for the CDR3 is TGCGCCAGCAGCTTGGTTGCCAGCCCGAACACTGAAGCTTTCTTT. Its protein is CASSLVASPNTEAFF.

Written as DNA, the CDR3 is TGTGCCAGCAGCTTGGGCGATTACCGGCAAGAGACCCAGTACTTC. This sequence encodes CASSLGDYRQETQYF. The chain links TRBV5-5 to TRBJ2-5; D is undetermined. Deletions cut 0 bases from V and 2 bases from J, with 11 bases between. CDR3 length: 15 residues. The germline gives CDR1 SGHKS, CDR2 YYEKEE (reference sequence).

V is TRBV7-2 and J is TRBJ1-6, with 9 bases aligning to TRBD1. Unmatched junction bases numbered 6, after V lost 5 bases and J lost 10 bases. Germline CDR1 SGHTA, CDR2 FQGNSA. The CDR3 extends over 14 amino acids. CDR3 coding DNA: TGTGCCAGCAGCCGCACCGGGACAGGGTCACCCCTCCACTTT. Translation: CASSRTGTGSPLHF.

About this clone itself: Other DNA sequences within the sample encode an identical CDR3. V gene TRBV20-1 combines with J gene TRBJ2-1, with a possible D match to TRBD2 (5 bases). The ends were cut back, 3 bases at V and 7 bases at J, with 19 bases in the middle. The germline V gene encodes CDR1 DFQATT and CDR2 SNEGSKA (reference sequence). The CDR3 is made up of 15 amino acids. CDR3 sequence: CSASFSGSPGNEQFF. CDR3 nucleotide sequence: TGCAGTGCTAGTTTCTCGGGGTCCCCGGGGAATGAGCAGTTCTTC.

This chain links TRBV7-9 with TRBJ2-7, with TRBD2 as a possible D gene (6 bases). CDR1 is SEHNR and CDR2 is FQNEAQ in the germline V gene (reference sequence). The V gene lost 5 bases and the J gene lost 1 base, with 18 bases spanning the gap. CDR3 length: 16 residues. The CDR3 spells CASSQLGGGISYEQYF. The CDR3 DNA reads as TGTGCCAGCAGCCAGTTGGGCGGCGGGATTTCCTACGAGCAGTACTTC.

The chain carries TRBV27 and TRBJ1-2, with 7 bases matching TRBD1. V lost 6 bases, J lost 3 bases, and 4 bases stayed unmatched. This CDR3 has 13 amino acids. Per the germline V gene, CDR1 is MNHEY and CDR2 is SMNVEV (reference sequence). CDR3 sequence reads: CASSKTGYYGYTF. CDR3 sequence (DNA): TGTGCCAGCAGCAAGACAGGGTACTATGGCTACACCTTC.

The rearrangement joins TRBV5-1 to TRBJ2-1; perhaps TRBD1 as D (5 bases). Germline V lookup: CDR1 SGHRS, CDR2 YFSETQ. Trimming took off 3 bases at V and 0 bases at J, with 19 bases between the two ends. CDR3 length: 18 amino acids. CDR3 amino acids: CASSSTPADSSSYNEQFF. The CDR3 coding sequence is TGCGCCAGCAGCTCGACGCCGGCCGACAGCAGCTCCTACAATGAGCAGTTCTTC.

V usage is TRBV6-5 and J usage is TRBJ2-7; D might be TRBD1 (6 bases). Trimming removed 0 bases at V and 5 bases at J, with 14 bases between. CDR3 length: 15 amino acids. Germline V gene data show CDR1 as MNHEY and CDR2 as SVGAGI. The CDR3 here is CASSYSRTGRDEQYF. CDR3 DNA: TGTGCCAGCAGTTACTCGAGAACAGGGAGAGACGAGCAGTACTTC.

The gene calls are TRBV27 and TRBJ2-7; maybe TRBD1 (5 bases). The CDR3 spans 14 residues. Between the trimmed V and J ends, which lost 7 bases and 2 bases, there was a span of 15 bases. The V gene's germline CDR1 is MNHEY and CDR2 SMNVEV (reference sequence). In DNA form, the CDR3 reads TGTGCCAGCAAGATGATCGGACAAGCCTACGAGCAGTACTTC. As protein: CASKMIGQAYEQYF.

The rearrangement uses TRBV3-1 (or the pseudogene TRBV3-2) and TRBJ2-5; unclear D gene. The CDR3 totals 17 residues. Trimming stripped 1 base from V and 1 base from J, with 16 bases between. CDR1 and CDR2 (germline): LGHDT, YNNKEL (reference sequence). CDR3 DNA sequence: TGTGCCAGCAGCCAAGGAGGAGAATTGGTCTTCCAAGAGACCCAGTACTTC. Translating gives CASSQGGELVFQETQYF.

The chain is built from TRBV16 and TRBJ1-1, with 7 positions matching TRBD1. Trimming at V came to 4 bases and at J to 5 bases, leaving 10 bases not matched to a gene. CDR1 is KGHSY, CDR2 FQNENV, per germline. The CDR3 extends over 15 amino acids. The CDR3 here is CASSPDGRGQTEAFF. CDR3 in DNA: TGTGCCAGCAGCCCCGATGGTAGGGGGCAGACTGAAGCTTTCTTT.

The CDR3 DNA reads TGTGCCAGCAGCCGGATCGGGACAGGGAACTACGAGCAGTACTTC. Amino acid sequence: CASSRIGTGNYEQYF. The genes are TRBV3-1 (or the pseudogene TRBV3-2) and TRBJ2-7, with 9 bases matching TRBD1. The CDR3 is 15 residues long. Trimming took 4 bases from V and 3 from J; bases not matched to a gene: 7. The germline V gene encodes CDR1 LGHDT and CDR2 YNNKEL (reference sequence).

The CDR3 region is CASSIGTYEQYF. CDR3 coding DNA: TGTGCCAGTAGTATAGGAACCTACGAGCAGTACTTC. The chain combines TRBV19 with TRBJ2-7; D gene unclear. Germline V lookup: CDR1 LNHDA, CDR2 SQIVND (reference sequence). The CDR3 has 12 amino acids. Trimming pared 1 base from V and 2 bases from J, leaving 3 bases between. The whole variable domain, filled in from reference TRBV19 and TRBJ2-7, reads DGGITQSPKYLFRKEGQNVTLSCEQNLNHDAMYWYRQDPGQGLRLIYYSQIVNDFQKGDIAEGYSVSREKKESFPLTVTSAQKNPTAFYLCASSIGTYEQYFGPGTRLTVT.

The CDR3 loop is CATSEGQGRDYGYTF. The CDR3 region has the DNA TGTGCCACCAGTGAGGGACAGGGCAGGGACTATGGCTACACCTTC. The V gene is TRBV24-1, the J gene TRBJ1-2; 9 bases fit TRBD1. Germline V CDR1 and CDR2: KGHDR, SFDVKD. Trimming took 4 bases from V and 3 from J; bases not matched to a gene: 5. The CDR3 runs 15 residues.

The chain has TRBV11-2 and TRBJ2-7, with D maybe TRBD1 (7 bases). CDR1 SGHAT and CDR2 FQNNGV come from the germline V gene. V lost 5 bases and J lost 2, with 22 bases in between. This CDR3 spans 17 amino acids. CDR3 bases: TGTGCCAGCAGCCTAGGGGGCAAAGGCCGGGAGACCTACGAGCAGTACTTC. Residues: CASSLGGKGRETYEQYF.

The V call is TRBV20-1, the J call TRBJ2-7, with unresolved D. V dropped 5 bases and J dropped 7 bases, with 9 bases sitting between them. The CDR3 covers 10 residues. Germline V gene data show CDR1 as DFQATT and CDR2 as SNEGSKA (reference sequence). For the CDR3, the DNA is TGCAGTGCTCACTCCGTTGAGCAGTACTTC. It yields the protein CSAHSVEQYF.

This clone was seen just once. The J gene is TRBJ2-3, the V gene TRBV29-1, with D possibly matching TRBD1 (6 bases). Trimming stripped 8 bases from V and 4 bases from J, with 22 bases between. Germline V CDR1 and CDR2: SQVTM, ANQGSEA. The CDR3 runs to 15 residues. As DNA, the CDR3 is TGCAGCACCGCCCTGAGGGGGAGTCTCGCAGATACGCAGTATTTT. Its translation: CSTALRGSLADTQYF.

The chain has TRBV2 and TRBJ1-2; perhaps TRBD1 as D (5 bases). The CDR3 is 13 residues long. The V end was cut by 7 bases, the J end by 9 bases, with 18 bases between. Germline CDR1 is SNHLY and CDR2 is FYNNEI. CDR3 in amino acids: CASIWSGPGSYTF. The CDR3 DNA reads as TGTGCCAGCATCTGGTCAGGGCCCGGGAGCTACACCTTC.

This sequence joins TRBV18 and TRBJ1-2; D might be TRBD1 (6 bases). CDR3 size: 16 residues. Between the trimmed V and J ends, which lost 1 base and 8 bases, there was a span of 20 bases. CDR1 and CDR2 (germline): KGHSH, LQKENI. The CDR3 loop is CASSPLFRDRPWGYTF. CDR3 bases: TGTGCCAGCTCACCACTTTTCCGAGACAGGCCCTGGGGCTACACCTTC. The entire variable domain, with the rest obtained from reference TRBV18 and TRBJ1-2, is as follows: NAGVMQNPRHLVRRRGQEARLRCSPMKGHSHVYWYRQLPEEGLKFMVYLQKENIIDESGMPKERFSAEFPKEGPSILRIQQVVRGDSAAYFCASSPLFRDRPWGYTFGSGTRLTVV.

The gene calls are TRBV18 and TRBJ2-7, with 9 bases aligning to TRBD1. CDR3 length equals 15 residues. Germline values: CDR1 KGHSH, CDR2 LQKENI. V gave up 3 bases and J gave up 7 bases; unmatched junction bases: 10. CDR3 in amino acids: CASSPGGTGQREQYF. DNA of the CDR3: TGTGCCAGCTCACCGGGGGGGACAGGGCAGAGGGAGCAGTACTTC.

This clone showed up just once. The chain combines TRBV5-1 with TRBJ2-7; 9 nucleotides match TRBD1. Losses at the gene ends were 5 bases for V and 3 bases for J; bases not matched to a gene: 12. Germline CDR1 SGHRS, CDR2 YFSETQ. The CDR3 is made up of 16 amino acids. For the CDR3, the DNA is TGCGCCAGCAGTTTTTCCGGGACAGGGATATTCTACGAGCAGTACTTC. Protein: CASSFSGTGIFYEQYF. Full variable domain (outside the CDR3, taken from reference TRBV5-1 and TRBJ2-7): KAGVTQTPRYLIKTRGQQVTLSCSPISGHRSVSWYQQTPGQGLQFLFEYFSETQRNKGNFPGRFSGRQFSNSRSEMNVSTLELGDSALYLCASSFSGTGIFYEQYFGPGTRLTVT.

V and J are TRBV7-8 and TRBJ1-2, with a tentative D call TRBD1 (6 bases). In germline, CDR1 is SGHVS, CDR2 FQNEAQ. The V end was cut by 5 bases, the J end by 6 bases, with 22 bases between. The CDR3 consists of 16 residues. CDR3 sequence: CASSQSPEGGRNGYTF. Here the CDR3 DNA reads TGTGCCAGCAGCCAATCCCCCGAGGGGGGCCGAAATGGCTACACCTTC.

The chain is built from TRBV27 and TRBJ1-1; possible D gene TRBD1, 5 bases. This CDR3 comprises 16 residues. From germline, CDR1 is MNHEY and CDR2 SMNVEV (reference sequence). The germline V and J ends were trimmed by 5 bases and 0 bases, with 16 bases remaining between them. CDR3 DNA: TGTGCCAGCAGTCCACTCCGCGGGACGTTGAACACTGAAGCTTTCTTT. This encodes CASSPLRGTLNTEAFF.

This chain links TRBV5-6 with TRBJ1-6; TRBD1 matches at 12 bases. The length of the CDR3 is 19 residues. Trimming took 4 bases from V and 4 from J; bases not matched to a gene: 12. Germline V gene data show CDR1 as SGHDT and CDR2 as YYEEEE. The DNA for the CDR3 is TGTGCCAGCAGCACCCAATCCGGGACAGGGGGCGGATATAATTCACCCCTCCACTTT. As protein: CASSTQSGTGGGYNSPLHF.

The CDR3 DNA is TGTGCCAGCAGCCTGACTAGGCCGGGGGAGAGGGATACGCAGTATTTT. This codes for CASSLTRPGERDTQYF. The chain recombines TRBV28 with TRBJ2-3, with a weak D call TRBD2 (6 bases). This CDR3 has 16 amino acids. The V and J ends lost 6 bases and 6 bases respectively, with 22 bases between them. Germline V gene lookup returns CDR1 MDHEN and CDR2 SYDVKM.

A single count supports this clone. The V gene is TRBV30, the J gene TRBJ2-5, with TRBD1 matching over 8 bases. There are 13 residues in the CDR3. Per the germline V gene, CDR1 is GTSNPN and CDR2 is SVGIG (reference sequence). V was pared by 5 bases and J by 4 bases, with 6 bases of the junction left unmatched. CDR3 sequence (DNA): TGTGCCTGGGGACAGGGACTTTTAGAGACCCAGTACTTC. The encoded protein is CAWGQGLLETQYF.

The chain uses TRBV10-3 and TRBJ2-7; 11 positions agree with TRBD2. After removal of 2 bases from V and 3 bases from J, the junction contained 12 bases not matched to a gene. The CDR3 runs to 18 residues. CDR1 and CDR2 (germline): ENHRY, SYGVKD. The CDR3 loop reads CAISERGLGTSGYYEQYF. CDR3 in DNA: TGTGCCATCAGTGAGCGAGGGTTGGGGACTAGCGGCTACTACGAGCAGTACTTC.

The J gene is TRBJ2-3, the V gene TRBV19, with a tentative D call TRBD1 (5 bases). Trimming cost V 2 bases and J 2 bases, with 11 bases left between them. CDR3 length: 15 residues. Germline values: CDR1 LNHDA, CDR2 SQIVND (reference sequence). This chain's CDR3 is CASSIQGGPTDTQYF. DNA for the CDR3: TGTGCCAGTAGTATACAGGGCGGCCCCACAGATACGCAGTATTTT.

The chain uses TRBV10-2 and TRBJ1-2; D is unclear. This CDR3 contains 11 residues. The germline CDR1 and CDR2 sequences are WSHSY and SAAADI. Trimming took off 2 bases at V and 5 bases at J, with 3 bases between the two ends. CDR3: CASSEMYGYTF. Written as DNA, the CDR3 is TGCGCCAGCAGTGAGATGTATGGCTACACCTTC.

The chain employs TRBV6-2 or TRBV6-3 and TRBJ1-2; 7 bases match TRBD1. This CDR3 spans 13 amino acids. Trimming removed 5 bases from V and 8 bases from J; junction bases left unmatched: 8. The germline CDR1 and CDR2 sequences are MNHEY and SVGEGT. The CDR3 here is CASSALTGLGYTF. DNA of the CDR3: TGTGCCAGCAGTGCTTTGACAGGGCTCGGCTACACCTTC.